Below, one TCR beta chain is given with its context. Its specificity is not known. The read stops 3 residues short of the end of the CDR3; the missing end is completed from the germline J gene. This CDR3 is built from 13 residues. Germline V gene sequence: CDR1 LNHDA, CDR2 SQIVND (reference sequence). V shed 6 bases and J shed 3 bases, with 9 bases lying between them. The entry originates in a study of T cells in women clearing cervical HPV infection. About the study: Case blood drawn at lesion detection; control blood after infection cleared. Whole-study findings and limits: TRBV6-7 abundance was lower in cases than controls (0.11% versus 0.16%). Repertoire richness, not evenness, was significantly elevated in CIN3+ cases versus controls.

The table came from immunoSEQ multiplex PCR; TCRdb's copy has only in-frame clones and leaves some out. This sample's clone table lists tens of thousands of clones. The sample was blood buffy coat. The rearrangement joins TRBV19 to TRBJ1-5, with D perhaps matching TRBD1 (5 bases). The clonotype originates from a woman between 18 and 70 years old with a cervical HPV16 infection that either progressed to CIN3+ or cleared (not recorded which). The CDR3 protein is CASSRQHNQPQHF. The part of the CDR3 DNA that was read is TGTGCCAGTAGCAGACAGCACAATCAGCCC.